This is a list of T cell receptor beta chains from one sample in a study of T cell changes during pregnancy in multiple sclerosis. Assay: immunoSEQ multiplex PCR; the TCRdb copy retains only in-frame clones and omits some. The sample includes about 130,000 clones, roughly 97% of them seen just once. Specimen: peripheral blood, collected after pregnancy. The receptors were gathered from a female donor with multiple sclerosis, enrolled in a pregnancy study. CDR3s include the opening cysteine and the closing phenylalanine or tryptophan. The D gene is left open where the match is weak. Some rows mark clone size as missing; the rest say once, few, many or name a class of expanded clone.

abundance	d_gene	v_gene	j_gene	CDR3aa	CDR3nt
NA	TRBD1	TRBV6-1	TRBJ1-2	CASSRGTAQYGYTF	TGTGCCAGCAGCCGAGGGACAGCACAATATGGCTACACCTTC
once	NA	TRBV4-2	TRBJ1-1	CASSQDVRGMNTEAFF	TGTGCCAGCAGCCAAGATGTACGGGGGATGAACACTGAAGCTTTCTTT
NA	TRBD1	TRBV7-2	TRBJ2-3	CASSLVGDSRGTDTQYF	TGTGCCAGCAGCTTAGTAGGGGACAGCAGGGGCACAGATACGCAGTATTTT
NA	NA	TRBV19	TRBJ2-2	CASSIGLGAGGELFF	TGTGCCAGTAGTATAGGGTTGGGAGCAGGCGGGGAGCTGTTTTTT
NA	TRBD2	TRBV19	TRBJ2-3	CASTGSRSGRVTTDTQYF	TGTGCCAGTACCGGGTCGAGGAGCGGGAGGGTAACGACAGATACGCAGTATTTT
NA	NA	TRBV5-4	TRBJ1-1	CASSGMGRTEAFF	TGTGCCAGCAGCGGTATGGGGAGGACTGAAGCTTTCTTT
NA	TRBD2	TRBV27	TRBJ2-1	CASSLSTASGRNEQFF	TGTGCCAGCAGTTTATCGACTGCTAGCGGGAGGAATGAGCAGTTCTTC
NA	TRBD2	TRBV7-9	TRBJ2-5	CASRLAASETQYF	TGTGCCAGTCGACTAGCAGCGTCCGAGACCCAGTACTTC
NA	NA	TRBV4-2	TRBJ2-1	CASSPGTGGRLNEQFF	TGTGCCAGCAGCCCTGGGACTGGTGGGAGACTCAATGAGCAGTTCTTC
NA	NA	TRBV27	TRBJ2-3	CASSLSRLLNTQYF	TGTGCCAGCAGTTTATCTCGACTCCTCAATACGCAGTATTTT
NA	NA	TRBV2	TRBJ2-3	CASRRESGTDTQYF	TGTGCCAGTCGGAGGGAGTCGGGCACAGATACGCAGTATTTT
NA	TRBD2	TRBV14	TRBJ2-2	CASSHLAGPTGELFF	TGTGCCAGCAGCCACCTAGCGGGGCCTACCGGGGAGCTGTTTTTT
NA	TRBD1	TRBV7-9	TRBJ1-3	CASSHRGPSDTIYF	TGTGCCAGCAGCCATAGGGGGCCCTCAGACACCATATATTTT
once	NA	TRBV11-3	TRBJ2-1	CASSLQDNEQFF	TGTGCCAGCAGCTTACAGGACAATGAGCAGTTCTTC
NA	TRBD1	TRBV12-5	TRBJ2-1	CASRSGQGAEQFF	TGTGCTAGTCGAAGCGGGCAGGGGGCCGAGCAGTTCTTC
NA	NA	TRBV19	TRBJ2-3	CASSMSGIRTLTDTQYF	TGTGCCAGTAGTATGAGCGGTATCAGGACCCTGACAGATACGCAGTATTTT
NA	TRBD1	TRBV5-1	TRBJ2-5	CASSLQGVETQYF	TGCGCCAGCAGCTTACAGGGGGTAGAGACCCAGTACTTC
NA	TRBD1	TRBV7-2	TRBJ2-7	CASSQYDRALYEQYF	TGTGCCAGCAGCCAATACGACAGGGCCCTCTACGAGCAGTACTTC
NA	NA	TRBV7-2	TRBJ1-1	CASSLGPRAFF	TGTGCCAGCAGCTTAGGCCCTAGGGCTTTCTTT
NA	NA	TRBV28	TRBJ2-7	CASSSIDSLGEQYF	TGTGCCAGCAGTTCCATCGACAGCCTCGGAGAGCAGTACTTC
NA	NA	TRBV4-1	TRBJ2-5	CASSQGGGPQETQYF	TGCGCCAGCAGCCAAGGCGGAGGGCCACAAGAGACCCAGTACTTC
NA	TRBD2	TRBV19	TRBJ2-1	CASSFIAGGDNEQFF	TGTGCCAGTAGTTTCATAGCGGGAGGAGACAATGAGCAGTTCTTC
NA	TRBD1	TRBV2	TRBJ1-1	CASSEASGQATNTEAFF	TGTGCCAGCAGTGAAGCGTCGGGACAGGCAACGAACACTGAAGCTTTCTTT
NA	TRBD1	TRBV30	TRBJ2-7	CAWSAPGTVPSYEQYF	TGTGCCTGGAGTGCCCCCGGGACAGTACCTTCCTACGAGCAGTACTTC
NA	NA	TRBV9	TRBJ1-2	CASSVDRSGGYTF	TGTGCCAGCAGCGTAGACAGGTCTGGAGGCTACACCTTC
NA	TRBD1	TRBV6-1	TRBJ2-7	CASSVDRGTNSYEQYF	TGTGCCAGCAGTGTGGACAGGGGGACCAACTCCTACGAGCAGTACTTC
NA	TRBD2	TRBV5-1	TRBJ2-1	CASSLVSSGSREQFF	TGCGCCAGCAGCTTGGTGTCTAGCGGGAGTCGTGAGCAGTTCTTC
few	NA	TRBV28	TRBJ1-2	CASSYAGGHGYTF	TGTGCCAGCAGTTACGCCGGGGGTCATGGCTACACCTTC
NA	TRBD1	TRBV28	TRBJ1-5	CASTQGGTGDQPQHF	TGTGCCAGCACCCAGGGCGGGACAGGGGATCAGCCCCAGCATTTT
NA	TRBD2	TRBV28	TRBJ2-7	CASSPSGRANEQYF	TGTGCCAGCAGCCCTAGCGGGAGGGCTAACGAGCAGTACTTC
NA	NA	TRBV7-7	TRBJ2-1	CASSKTERSYNEQFF	TGTGCTAGCAGCAAGACAGAAAGGTCCTACAATGAGCAGTTCTTC
NA	TRBD1	TRBV7-9	TRBJ2-1	CASSHRDRGGNEQFF	TGTGCCAGCAGCCACCGGGACAGGGGAGGTAATGAGCAGTTCTTC
NA	NA	TRBV6-5	TRBJ2-5	CASSRLRQETQYF	TGTGCCAGCAGTAGGTTGCGGCAAGAGACCCAGTACTTC
NA	NA	TRBV4-1	TRBJ2-1	CASSQGSAGRNEQFF	TGCGCCAGCAGCCAAGGGTCGGCAGGGAGGAATGAGCAGTTCTTC
NA	TRBD2	TRBV30	TRBJ2-3	CAWSKLAGSTDTQYF	TGTGCCTGGAGTAAACTAGCGGGAAGCACAGATACGCAGTATTTT
once	TRBD1	TRBV7-9	TRBJ1-2	CASSRLTGEVSNYGYTF	TGTGCCAGCAGCCGGCTAACAGGGGAGGTCTCTAACTATGGCTACACCTTC
NA	NA	TRBV11-2	TRBJ1-2	CASSLDLTSGGGYTF	TGTGCCAGCAGCTTAGATCTTACCTCCGGCGGGGGCTACACCTTC
NA	TRBD1	TRBV7-9	TRBJ2-7	CASSPTGGYYEQYF	TGTGCCAGCAGTCCTACAGGGGGGTACTACGAGCAGTACTTC
NA	NA	TRBV4-2	TRBJ2-2	CASSQDPGLAGELFF	TGTGCCAGCAGCCAAGATCCAGGGTTGGCCGGGGAGCTGTTTTTT
NA	TRBD1	TRBV7-2	TRBJ2-2	CASSSGQGARGELFF	TGTGCCAGCAGCTCGGGACAGGGGGCTCGCGGGGAGCTGTTTTTT
once	TRBD2	TRBV10-3	TRBJ2-7	CAISEYGWTSGYEQYF	TGTGCCATCAGTGAGTATGGTTGGACTAGCGGCTACGAGCAGTACTTC
NA	NA	TRBV19	TRBJ2-1	CASKGGVEQFF	TGTGCCAGTAAGGGGGGGGTAGAGCAGTTCTTC
NA	NA	TRBV6-1	TRBJ2-2	CASTRGGPVAGELFF	TGTGCCAGCACGAGGGGGGGGCCGGTAGCGGGGGAGCTGTTTTTT
NA	TRBD1	TRBV7-2	TRBJ2-7	CASSLKIPQGVRSYEQYF	TGTGCCAGCAGCTTAAAGATCCCCCAGGGGGTACGATCCTACGAGCAGTACTTC
NA	NA	TRBV28	TRBJ2-6	CASSFSPPRGTGANVLTF	TGTGCCAGCAGTTTTTCCCCCCCGCGGGGCACGGGGGCCAACGTCCTGACTTTC
NA	TRBD2	TRBV6-1	TRBJ2-1	CASCQMGLAYNEQFF	TGTGCCAGCTGCCAAATGGGACTAGCCTACAATGAGCAGTTCTTC
NA	NA	TRBV19	TRBJ2-6	CASRADGLSGANVLTF	TGTGCCAGTAGAGCAGACGGGTTATCTGGGGCCAACGTCCTGACTTTC
NA	NA	TRBV9	TRBJ1-2	CASSGRVEYGYTF	TGTGCCAGCAGCGGCAGGGTGGAATATGGCTACACCTTC
NA	NA	TRBV6-6	TRBJ2-1	CASTTPNEQFF	TGTGCCAGCACCACACCCAATGAGCAGTTCTTC
NA	TRBD1	TRBV28	TRBJ1-2	CASSFETGRYGYTF	TGTGCCAGCAGTTTCGAGACAGGGAGGTATGGCTACACCTTC
NA	NA	TRBV4-2	TRBJ2-1	CASSQDTGLARYNEQFF	TGTGCCAGCAGCCAAGATACGGGTCTAGCGAGGTACAATGAGCAGTTCTTC
NA	NA	TRBV7-2	TRBJ1-2	CASTLGGLDYGYTF	TGTGCCAGCACCCTCGGGGGATTGGACTATGGCTACACCTTC